Below, 15 T cell receptor beta chains from the same sample are listed, as sequenced in a study of T cells in Graves' hyperthyroidism and ophthalmopathy. Amplified regions were TCR beta CDR3 sequences from RNA transcripts. TCR CDR3 underwent first-round RT-PCR with the HTBI primer set. TCRdb processed the multiplex PCR reads anew with MiXCR; each CDR3 protein has one entry. The table lists about 600,000 distinct CDR3 sequences, 16% of them singletons. Material: blood. The source is a woman aged 40 to 49 with Graves' ophthalmopathy.

This clonotype showed up many times. The rearrangement joins TRBV30 to TRBJ2-2, with 11 bases that match TRBD1. This CDR3 comprises 14 residues. The V and J ends lost 4 bases and 5 bases, in that order; junction bases with no gene match: 3. Germline V gene sequence: CDR1 GTSNPN, CDR2 SVGIG (reference sequence). As DNA, the CDR3 is TGTGCCTGGACGGACAGGGGGCCGACCGGGGAGCTGTTTTTT. This codes for CAWTDRGPTGELFF.

The rearrangement links TRBV30 to TRBJ2-7, with D possibly TRBD1 on 5 matching bases. V was pared by 2 bases and J by 5 bases, with 10 bases between. The CDR3 runs 12 residues. Per germline, CDR1 GTSNPN and CDR2 SVGIG (reference sequence). The CDR3 DNA sequence: TGTGCCTGGAGTAAACAGGCGCACGAGCAGTACTTC. As protein: CAWSKQAHEQYF.

The V and J genes are TRBV6-2 or TRBV6-3 and TRBJ1-5; D is unresolved. The germline gives CDR1 MNHEY, CDR2 SVGEGT. This CDR3 has 15 amino acids. V lost 5 bases, J lost 2 bases, and 13 bases lay in between. CDR3 amino acids: CASSAGPPGNQPQHF. The CDR3 bases are TGTGCCAGCAGTGCAGGACCTCCTGGCAATCAGCCCCAGCATTTT.

This clonotype was detected ten times or more. This rearrangement joins TRBV4-1 to TRBJ2-3, with D uncertain. Germline V lookup: CDR1 MGHRA, CDR2 YSYEKL. Trimming removed 4 bases at V and 0 bases at J, with 8 bases between. The CDR3 is 14 amino acids. The CDR3 bases are TGCGCCAGCAGCCCCCCCATTAGCACAGATACGCAGTATTTT. As protein: CASSPPISTDTQYF.

This clonotype was seen more than once but under ten times. The chain combines TRBV2 with TRBJ1-6; no definite D call. V dropped 2 bases and J dropped 7 bases, with 15 bases sitting between them. CDR1 SNHLY and CDR2 FYNNEI come from the germline V gene. The CDR3 sequence is 16 residues long. As DNA, the CDR3 is TGTGCCAGCAGTGAAAGACTTATCTCCGGAAATTCACCCCTCCACTTT. Translated: CASSERLISGNSPLHF. The full variable domain, rest sourced from reference TRBV2 and TRBJ1-6, is EPEVTQTPSHQVTQMGQEVILRCVPISNHLYFYWYRQILGQKVEFLVSFYNNEISEKSEIFDDQFSVERPDGSNFTLKIRSTKLEDSAMYFCASSERLISGNSPLHFGNGTRLTVT.

This clonotype was seen at least ten times. V and J are TRBV10-3 and TRBJ2-3, with D perhaps TRBD1 or TRBD2 (6 bases each). Looked up from germline, CDR1 is ENHRY and CDR2 is SYGVKD. The CDR3 has 15 amino acids. Trimming removed 2 bases from V and 1 base from J, with 10 bases in between. The CDR3 is CAISEGGLGTDTQYF. As DNA, the CDR3 is TGTGCCATCAGTGAGGGGGGGCTAGGCACAGATACGCAGTATTTT.

There are many counts of this clonotype. V usage is TRBV3-1 and J usage is TRBJ2-2; the match to TRBD2 covers 8 bases. V was pared by 3 bases and J by 6 bases, with 9 bases of the junction left unmatched. The CDR3 sequence is 16 residues long. The V gene's germline CDR1 is LGHDT and CDR2 YNNKEL (reference sequence). The CDR3 region is CASSHYGDGGAGELFF. CDR3 bases: TGTGCCAGCAGCCACTACGGGGACGGGGGGGCCGGGGAGCTGTTTTTT.

Note on this clonotype: A read error is possible here, since a much larger clone lies one base away. The chain joins TRBV7-9 to TRBJ2-7; D not resolved. The germline V gene has CDR1 SEHNR and CDR2 FQNEAQ (reference sequence). This CDR3 is 12 amino acids long. Trimming pared 5 bases from V and 3 bases from J, leaving 8 bases between. Here the CDR3 DNA reads TGTGCCAGCAGCCGAATGGGCTACGAGCAGTACTTC. This gives the protein CASSRMGYEQYF.

This clonotype appeared a few times. The chain recombines TRBV20-1 with TRBJ2-1, with TRBD1 as a possible D gene (7 bases). The CDR3 sequence is 14 residues long. Trimming shortened V by 4 bases and J by 2 bases, and 12 bases separated the two germline ends. Germline V gene lookup returns CDR1 DFQATT and CDR2 SNEGSKA (reference sequence). CDR3 sequence reads: CSATRGAPYNEQFF. The CDR3 DNA reads TGCAGTGCTACCAGGGGGGCTCCCTACAATGAGCAGTTCTTC.

In its sample, this clonotype was seen a few times. This chain links TRBV27 with TRBJ1-5, with D unresolved. The V gene's germline CDR1 is MNHEY and CDR2 SMNVEV (reference sequence). The CDR3 covers 14 residues. Trimming took off 5 bases at V and 1 base at J, with 9 bases between the two ends. CDR3 DNA sequence: TGTGCCAGCAGTCCGAGATGGAGCAATCAGCCCCAGCATTTT. Its translation is CASSPRWSNQPQHF.

The chain couples TRBV28 to TRBJ1-6; no clear D gene. Germline V CDR1 and CDR2: MDHEN, SYDVKM. The V gene lost 10 bases and the J gene lost 4 bases, with 14 bases spanning the gap. The CDR3 length is 14 residues. The DNA for the CDR3 is TGTGCCATTGAAGACTCCGGGTATAATTCACCCCTCCACTTT. Its protein product is CAIEDSGYNSPLHF.

This sequence joins TRBV12-3 or TRBV12-4 and TRBJ2-5, with 8 bases fitting TRBD2. The CDR3 is 15 residues long. With 2 bases clipped from V and 3 bases from J, the junction kept 5 bases outside the gene matches. CDR3 DNA sequence: TGTGCCAGCAGTTTATTTCTAGCGGGCAAAGAGACCCAGTACTTC. Its protein product is CASSLFLAGKETQYF.

In its sample, this clonotype was seen many times. This rearrangement joins TRBV7-9 to TRBJ2-3, with a possible D match to TRBD2 (5 bases). The ends were cut back, 5 bases at V and 6 bases at J, with 21 bases in the middle. Germline assignment: CDR1 SEHNR and CDR2 FQNEAQ (reference sequence). This CDR3 region has 16 residues. CDR3 in amino acids: CASSLLGPAFTDTQYF. The DNA of the CDR3 is TGTGCCAGCAGCCTACTAGGCCCCGCTTTTACCGATACGCAGTATTTT.

This clonotype was counted at least ten times. J is TRBJ2-5 and V is TRBV6-1; 8 positions match TRBD2. The ends lost 10 bases at V and 5 bases at J; junction bases unmatched: 12. The CDR3 is 14 residues long. The germline V gene has CDR1 MNHNS and CDR2 SASEGT. CDR3 sequence (DNA): TGTGCCAACACAAGACGCGGGGGGACTGAGACCCAGTACTTC. As protein: CANTRRGGTETQYF.

This clonotype was picked up a small number of times. The J gene is TRBJ1-6, the V gene TRBV7-9; no reliable D call. Trimming cost V 5 bases and J 0 bases, with 11 bases left between them. The CDR3 totals 16 residues. Germline loops: CDR1 SEHNR, CDR2 FQNEAQ (reference sequence). The CDR3 here is CASSARISSYNSPLHF. CDR3 DNA sequence: TGTGCCAGCAGCGCCAGGATCAGCTCCTATAATTCACCCCTCCACTTT.